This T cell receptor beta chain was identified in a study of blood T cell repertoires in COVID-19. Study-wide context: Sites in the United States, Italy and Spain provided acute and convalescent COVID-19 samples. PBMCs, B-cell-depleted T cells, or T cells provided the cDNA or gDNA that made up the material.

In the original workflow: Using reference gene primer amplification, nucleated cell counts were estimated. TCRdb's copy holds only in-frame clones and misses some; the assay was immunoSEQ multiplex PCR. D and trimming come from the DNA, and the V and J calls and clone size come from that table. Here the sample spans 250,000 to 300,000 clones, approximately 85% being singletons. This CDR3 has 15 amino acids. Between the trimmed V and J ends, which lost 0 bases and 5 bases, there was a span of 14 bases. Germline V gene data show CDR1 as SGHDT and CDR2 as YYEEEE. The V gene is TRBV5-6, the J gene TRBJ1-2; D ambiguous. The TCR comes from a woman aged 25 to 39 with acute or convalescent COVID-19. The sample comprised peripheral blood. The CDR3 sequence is CASSLAGYRPYGYTF. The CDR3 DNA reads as TGTGCCAGCAGCTTGGCCGGGTACCGACCATATGGCTACACCTTC.